The 11 T cell receptor beta chains below come from one sample, sequenced in a study of persistence of HIV-infected CD4 T cells. Antigen specificity for these receptors is unknown. The stimulus was an HIV-1 Gag 15-mer peptide pool, 0.85 to 1 ug/peptide/mL. CD40L/CD69 double-negative CD45RO-high memory CD4+ T cells were collected. The libraries were made with immunoSEQ version 4 in survey mode. TCRdb's table, derived via immunoSEQ multiplex PCR, lists solely in-frame clones and lacks some. Among about 64,000 clones, approximately 75% were seen once, and the ten largest hold about 1.8%. The sample consisted of CD4+ T cells sorted from PBMCs after roughly 18-hour stimulation, taken from a patient who received antiretroviral therapy. The receptors derive from an adult man with HIV who was CMV-seropositive.

CDR3 protein: CASSQRGVSYEQYF. CDR3 DNA: TGTGCCAGCAGCCAACGAGGGGTCAGCTACGAGCAGTACTTC. The chain recombines TRBV3-1 (or the pseudogene TRBV3-2) with TRBJ2-7; D might be TRBD1 or TRBD2, each matching 5 bases. The germline V and J ends were trimmed by 2 bases and 3 bases, with 11 bases remaining between them. CDR1 is LGHDT and CDR2 is YNNKEL in the germline V gene (reference sequence). The CDR3 loop spans 14 amino acids.

This chain joins TRBV19 and TRBJ1-5; 9 bases agree with TRBD1. The ends lost 4 bases at V and 0 bases at J; junction bases unmatched: 10. The CDR3 totals 18 residues. The germline V gene has CDR1 LNHDA and CDR2 SQIVND (reference sequence). The CDR3 is CASSRRDRDAYSNQPQHF. The CDR3 nucleotides are TGTGCCAGTAGTAGGAGGGACAGGGACGCCTATAGCAATCAGCCCCAGCATTTT.

The genes are TRBV19 and TRBJ1-5, with TRBD1 as a possible D gene (6 bases). CDR3 length equals 14 residues. Per germline, CDR1 LNHDA and CDR2 SQIVND (reference sequence). Trimming left V 5 bases short and J 8 bases short, with 16 bases between. The CDR3 bases are TGTGCCAGTAGTTTCCGGGACACCGATAAGCCCCAGCATTTT. Its protein product is CASSFRDTDKPQHF. Variable domain in full (rest from reference TRBV19 and TRBJ1-5): DGGITQSPKYLFRKEGQNVTLSCEQNLNHDAMYWYRQDPGQGLRLIYYSQIVNDFQKGDIAEGYSVSREKKESFPLTVTSAQKNPTAFYLCASSFRDTDKPQHFGDGTRLSIL.

The chain carries TRBV19 and TRBJ2-4, with TRBD1 matching over 8 bases. Per germline, CDR1 LNHDA and CDR2 SQIVND (reference sequence). The CDR3 sequence is 14 residues long. V shed 4 bases, J shed 6 bases, and the junction held 5 bases outside the gene matches. CDR3 DNA sequence: TGTGCCAGTAGTACAGACAGGGGAACAAACATTCAGTACTTC. Encoded protein: CASSTDRGTNIQYF. The full variable domain, its missing parts supplied by reference TRBV19 and TRBJ2-4, is DGGITQSPKYLFRKEGQNVTLSCEQNLNHDAMYWYRQDPGQGLRLIYYSQIVNDFQKGDIAEGYSVSREKKESFPLTVTSAQKNPTAFYLCASSTDRGTNIQYFGAGTRLSVL.

V is TRBV4-1 and J is TRBJ2-5, with 10 bases lining up with TRBD2. CDR3 length equals 16 residues. Germline values: CDR1 MGHRA, CDR2 YSYEKL. The junction had 9 bases not matched to a gene; V was cut back by 3 bases and J by 5 bases. In DNA form, the CDR3 reads TGCGCCAGCAGCCAGAGTAGCGGGGGGCCTCCCGAGACCCAGTACTTC. Its translation is CASSQSSGGPPETQYF.

The chain is built from TRBV5-1 and TRBJ1-6; TRBD1 agrees at 9 bases. Unmatched junction bases numbered 3, after V lost 3 bases and J lost 5 bases. The CDR3 runs 15 residues. The germline V gene has CDR1 SGHRS and CDR2 YFSETQ. CDR3 amino acids: CASSWGTGNNSPLHF. CDR3 DNA: TGCGCCAGCAGCTGGGGGACAGGGAATAATTCACCCCTCCACTTT. The variable domain in full, completed from reference TRBV5-1 and TRBJ1-6, reads KAGVTQTPRYLIKTRGQQVTLSCSPISGHRSVSWYQQTPGQGLQFLFEYFSETQRNKGNFPGRFSGRQFSNSRSEMNVSTLELGDSALYLCASSWGTGNNSPLHFGNGTRLTVT.

This chain connects TRBV5-3 to TRBJ2-2; weak D call: TRBD2 (6 bases). TRBV5-3 is labeled an ORF, and its function is uncertain. The CDR3 spans 17 residues. V gave up 6 bases and J gave up 2 bases, with 20 bases separating them. CDR3 in DNA: TGTGCCAGAACCTCAGGTGGAGGGAGATCCAACACCGGGGAGCTGTTTTTT. Its translation: CARTSGGGRSNTGELFF.

This clone was seen a few times. As DNA, the CDR3 is TGCAGTGCTAGTCCCAGCCCGGGACAGGTATTAAGAGCTTTCTTT. Translating it yields CSASPSPGQVLRAFF. The chain recombines TRBV20-1 with TRBJ1-1; 8 nucleotides match TRBD1. V dropped 3 bases and J dropped 10; count of bases not matched to a gene: 16. The CDR3 consists of 15 residues. Germline CDR1 is DFQATT and CDR2 is SNEGSKA (reference sequence).

This clone was found a few times. The gene calls are TRBV18 and TRBJ1-2; no firm D call. The germline gives CDR1 KGHSH, CDR2 LQKENI. V was trimmed by 3 bases and J by 8 bases, leaving 10 bases between them. This CDR3 is built from 12 residues. The CDR3 here is CASSPRFGGYTF. CDR3 nucleotides: TGTGCCAGCTCACCCCGTTTCGGAGGCTACACCTTC.

For the CDR3, the DNA is TGTGCCAGCAGCTCAGGTACGCAGTATTTT. It is translated as CASSSGTQYF. The chain couples TRBV7-3 to TRBJ2-3; no clear D. CDR1 is SGHTA, CDR2 FQGTGA, per germline. This CDR3 comprises 10 residues. Between the trimmed V and J ends, which lost 4 bases and 8 bases, there was a span of 4 bases.

V usage is TRBV7-8 and J usage is TRBJ2-5, with 10 bases fitting TRBD2. J lost 5 bases, V lost 3 bases, and 6 bases had no gene match. Germline V gives CDR1 SGHVS, CDR2 FQNEAQ. The CDR3 loop spans 15 amino acids. CDR3 amino acids: CASSFSGGAEETQYF. CDR3 in DNA: TGTGCCAGCAGCTTCAGCGGGGGGGCCGAGGAGACCCAGTACTTC.